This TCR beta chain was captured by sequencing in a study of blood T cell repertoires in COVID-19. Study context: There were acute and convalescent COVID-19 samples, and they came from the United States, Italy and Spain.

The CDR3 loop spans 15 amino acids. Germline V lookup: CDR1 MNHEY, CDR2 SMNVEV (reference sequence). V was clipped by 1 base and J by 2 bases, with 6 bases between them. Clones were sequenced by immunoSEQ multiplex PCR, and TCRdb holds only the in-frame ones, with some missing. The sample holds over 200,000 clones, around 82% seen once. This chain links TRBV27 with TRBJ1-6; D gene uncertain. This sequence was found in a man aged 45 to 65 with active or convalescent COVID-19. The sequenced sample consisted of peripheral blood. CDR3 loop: CASSLLFAYNSPLHF. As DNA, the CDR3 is TGTGCCAGCAGTTTATTGTTCGCCTATAATTCACCCCTCCACTTT.